This T cell receptor beta chain derives from a study of early T cells in non-severe SARS-CoV-2 infection. Trimming cost V 7 bases and J 5 bases, with 20 bases left between them. CDR1 and CDR2 from the germline V gene are MNHEY and SVGAGI. The CDR3 totals 15 residues. TCRdb called the 5' RACE reads again in MiXCR, with one record for every CDR3 protein. There are roughly 40,000 distinct CDR3 sequences in the sample; 6% to 8.5% occur only once, and 8% to 9.5% lies in the top ten. This clonotype originated in an adult who was a healthcare worker with PCR-confirmed SARS-CoV-2 infection or an uninfected control (not recorded which). The material sequenced was whole blood. V is TRBV6-5 and J is TRBJ2-5, with D perhaps matching TRBD1 (7 bases). The CDR3 DNA reads TGTGCCAGCACGCACGGGGGACAGTTCCCGGAGACCCAGTACTTC. This encodes CASTHGGQFPETQYF.